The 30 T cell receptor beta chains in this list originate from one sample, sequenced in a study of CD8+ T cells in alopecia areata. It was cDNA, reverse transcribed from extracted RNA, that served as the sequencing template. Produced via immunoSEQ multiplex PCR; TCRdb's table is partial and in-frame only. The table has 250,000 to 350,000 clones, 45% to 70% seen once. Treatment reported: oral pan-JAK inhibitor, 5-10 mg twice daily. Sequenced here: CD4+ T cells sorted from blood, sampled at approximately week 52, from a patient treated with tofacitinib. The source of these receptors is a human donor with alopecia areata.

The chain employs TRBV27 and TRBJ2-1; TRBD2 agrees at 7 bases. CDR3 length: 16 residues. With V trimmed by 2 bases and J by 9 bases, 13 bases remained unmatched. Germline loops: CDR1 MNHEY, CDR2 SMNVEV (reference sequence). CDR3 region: CASSLSGTVFKVEQFF. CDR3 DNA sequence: TGTGCCAGCAGTTTAAGCGGGACCGTTTTTAAGGTTGAGCAGTTCTTC.

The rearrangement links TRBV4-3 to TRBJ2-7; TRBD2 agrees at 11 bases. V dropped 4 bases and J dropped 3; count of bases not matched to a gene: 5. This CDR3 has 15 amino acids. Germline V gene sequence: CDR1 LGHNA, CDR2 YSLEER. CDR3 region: CASSLWGTSGYEQYF. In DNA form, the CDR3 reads TGCGCCAGCAGCCTATGGGGGACTAGCGGCTACGAGCAGTACTTC.

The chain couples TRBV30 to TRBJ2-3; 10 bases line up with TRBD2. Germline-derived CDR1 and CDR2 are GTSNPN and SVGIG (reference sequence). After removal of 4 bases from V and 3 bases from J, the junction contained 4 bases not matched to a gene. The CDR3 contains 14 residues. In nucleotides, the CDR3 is TGTGCCTGGATGGCTAGCGGGGGTACAGATACGCAGTATTTT. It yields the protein CAWMASGGTDTQYF.

For the CDR3, the DNA is TGCAGCGTTGGGGCGGGGGTGTTTAATACGCAGTATTTT. It encodes CSVGAGVFNTQYF. The chain carries TRBV29-1 and TRBJ2-3; 7 nucleotides align to TRBD2. J lost 7 bases, V lost 4 bases, and 8 bases had no gene match. CDR3 length equals 13 residues. Germline-derived CDR1 and CDR2 are SQVTM and ANQGSEA.

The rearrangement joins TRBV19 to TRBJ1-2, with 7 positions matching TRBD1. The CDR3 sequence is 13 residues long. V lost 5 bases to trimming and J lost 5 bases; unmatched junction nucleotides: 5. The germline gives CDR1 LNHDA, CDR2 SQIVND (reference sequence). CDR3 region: CASSVKTGYGYTF. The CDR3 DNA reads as TGTGCCAGTAGTGTTAAGACAGGGTATGGCTACACCTTC. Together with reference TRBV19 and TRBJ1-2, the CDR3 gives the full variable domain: DGGITQSPKYLFRKEGQNVTLSCEQNLNHDAMYWYRQDPGQGLRLIYYSQIVNDFQKGDIAEGYSVSREKKESFPLTVTSAQKNPTAFYLCASSVKTGYGYTFGSGTRLTVV.

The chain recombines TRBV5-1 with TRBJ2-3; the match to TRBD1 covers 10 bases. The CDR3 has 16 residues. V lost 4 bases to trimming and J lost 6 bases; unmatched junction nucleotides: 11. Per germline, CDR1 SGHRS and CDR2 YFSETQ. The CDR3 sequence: CASSDRQGAGVDTQYF. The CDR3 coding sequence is TGCGCCAGCAGCGACAGACAGGGGGCGGGCGTGGATACGCAGTATTTT.

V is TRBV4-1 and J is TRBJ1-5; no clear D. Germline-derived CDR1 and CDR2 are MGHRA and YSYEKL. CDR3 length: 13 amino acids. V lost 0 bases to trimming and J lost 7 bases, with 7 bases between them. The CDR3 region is CASSQEARQPQHF. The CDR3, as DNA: TGCGCCAGCAGCCAAGAAGCCAGGCAGCCCCAGCATTTT.

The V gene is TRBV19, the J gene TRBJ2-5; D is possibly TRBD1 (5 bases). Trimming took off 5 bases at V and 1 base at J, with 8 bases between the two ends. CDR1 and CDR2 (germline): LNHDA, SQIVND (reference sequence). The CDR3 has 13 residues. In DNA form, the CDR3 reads TGTGCCAGTAGTCCCGACAGCCAAGAGACCCAGTACTTC. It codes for CASSPDSQETQYF.

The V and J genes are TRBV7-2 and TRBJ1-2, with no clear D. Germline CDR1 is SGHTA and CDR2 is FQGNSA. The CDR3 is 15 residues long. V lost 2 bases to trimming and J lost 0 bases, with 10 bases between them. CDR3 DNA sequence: TGTGCCAGCAGCTTACAAACAAGAGCTAACTATGGCTACACCTTC. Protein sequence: CASSLQTRANYGYTF.

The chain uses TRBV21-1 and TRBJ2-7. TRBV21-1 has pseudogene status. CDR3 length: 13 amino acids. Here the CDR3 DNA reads TGTGCCAGCAGCAAAGAGAAGGCCTACGAGCAGTACTTC. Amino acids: CASSKEKAYEQYF.

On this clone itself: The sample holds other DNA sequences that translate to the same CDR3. The CDR3 sequence: CAWSEGGNQPQHF. CDR3 coding DNA: TGTGCCTGGAGTGAGGGCGGCAATCAGCCCCAGCATTTT. The chain recombines TRBV30 with TRBJ1-5; D not certain. CDR1 and CDR2 (germline): GTSNPN, SVGIG (reference sequence). Trimming pared 1 base from V and 2 bases from J, leaving 6 bases between. The CDR3 runs to 13 residues.

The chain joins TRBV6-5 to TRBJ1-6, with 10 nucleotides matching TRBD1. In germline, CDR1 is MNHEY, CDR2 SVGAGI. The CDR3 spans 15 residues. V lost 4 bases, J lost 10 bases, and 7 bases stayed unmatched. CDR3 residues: CASSSRGTGDSPLHF. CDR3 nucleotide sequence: TGTGCCAGCAGTTCCCGAGGGACAGGGGACTCACCCCTCCACTTT.

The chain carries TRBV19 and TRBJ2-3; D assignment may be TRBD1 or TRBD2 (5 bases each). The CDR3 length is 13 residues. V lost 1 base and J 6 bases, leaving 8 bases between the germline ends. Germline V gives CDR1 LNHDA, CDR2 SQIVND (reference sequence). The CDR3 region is CASSIVGVDTQYF. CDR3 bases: TGTGCCAGTAGTATAGTGGGGGTGGATACGCAGTATTTT.

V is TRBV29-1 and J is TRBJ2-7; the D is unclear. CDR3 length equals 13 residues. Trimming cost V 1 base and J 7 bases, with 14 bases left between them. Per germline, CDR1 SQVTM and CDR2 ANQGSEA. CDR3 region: CSVEVDRPREQYF. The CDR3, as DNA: TGCAGCGTTGAAGTCGACCGGCCGAGGGAGCAGTACTTC.

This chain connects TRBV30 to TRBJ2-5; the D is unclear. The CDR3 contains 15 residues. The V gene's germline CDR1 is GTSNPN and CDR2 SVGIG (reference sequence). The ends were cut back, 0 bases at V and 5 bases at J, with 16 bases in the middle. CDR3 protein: CAWSVLSSQRETQYF. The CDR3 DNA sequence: TGTGCCTGGAGTGTTCTGTCTTCTCAAAGGGAGACCCAGTACTTC. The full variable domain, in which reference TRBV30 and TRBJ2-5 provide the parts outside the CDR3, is SQTIHQWPATLVQPVGSPLSLECTVEGTSNPNLYWYRQAAGRGLQLLFYSVGIGQISSEVPQNLSASRPQDRQFILSSKKLLLSDSGFYLCAWSVLSSQRETQYFGPGTRLLVL.

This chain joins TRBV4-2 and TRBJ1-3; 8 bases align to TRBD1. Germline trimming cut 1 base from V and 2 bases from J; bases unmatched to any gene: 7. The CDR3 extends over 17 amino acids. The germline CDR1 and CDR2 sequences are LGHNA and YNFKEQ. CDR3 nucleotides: TGTGCCAGCAGCCAAGTGCCCGGGACAGGAGCTGGAAACACCATATATTTT. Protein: CASSQVPGTGAGNTIYF.

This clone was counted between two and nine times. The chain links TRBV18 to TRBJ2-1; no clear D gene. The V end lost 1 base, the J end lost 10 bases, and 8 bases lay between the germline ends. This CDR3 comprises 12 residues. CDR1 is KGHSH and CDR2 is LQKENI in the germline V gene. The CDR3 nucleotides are TGTGCCAGCTCACCACTTAGAGAGGAGCAGTTCTTC. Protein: CASSPLREEQFF. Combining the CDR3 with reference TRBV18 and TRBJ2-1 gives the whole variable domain NAGVMQNPRHLVRRRGQEARLRCSPMKGHSHVYWYRQLPEEGLKFMVYLQKENIIDESGMPKERFSAEFPKEGPSILRIQQVVRGDSAAYFCASSPLREEQFFGPGTRLTVL.

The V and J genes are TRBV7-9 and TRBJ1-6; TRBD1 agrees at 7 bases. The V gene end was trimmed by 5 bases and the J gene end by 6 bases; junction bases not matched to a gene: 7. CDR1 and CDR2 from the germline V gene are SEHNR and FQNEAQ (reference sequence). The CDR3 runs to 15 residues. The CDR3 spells CASSPGTATNSPLHF. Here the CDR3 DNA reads TGTGCCAGCAGCCCGGGGACAGCGACTAATTCACCCCTCCACTTT. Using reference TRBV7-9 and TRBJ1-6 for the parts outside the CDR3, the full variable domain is DTGVSQNPRHKITKRGQNVTFRCDPISEHNRLYWYRQTLGQGPEFLTYFQNEAQLEKSRLLSDRFSAERPKGSFSTLEIQRTEQGDSAMYLCASSPGTATNSPLHFGNGTRLTVT.

The CDR3 DNA follows: TGTGCCACCAGCGGGGTAGGGGCCGGCACAGATACGCAGTATTTT. Protein: CATSGVGAGTDTQYF. The chain uses TRBV15 and TRBJ2-3; perhaps TRBD1 as D (5 bases). V was clipped by 5 bases and J by 1 base, with 13 bases between them. CDR1 LNHNV and CDR2 YYDKDF come from the germline V gene (reference sequence). CDR3 size: 15 residues. Combining the CDR3 with reference TRBV15 and TRBJ2-3 gives the whole variable domain DAMVIQNPRYQVTQFGKPVTLSCSQTLNHNVMYWYQQKSSQAPKLLFHYYDKDFNNEADTPDNFQSRRPNTSFCFLDIRSPGLGDTAMYLCATSGVGAGTDTQYFGPGTRLTVL.

CDR3 loop: CASSLIGGFWQFF. DNA of the CDR3: TGTGCCAGCAGCTTAATTGGGGGGTTCTGGCAGTTCTTC. The gene calls are TRBV7-2 and TRBJ2-1, with TRBD2 as a possible D gene (6 bases). The ends were cut back, 2 bases at V and 12 bases at J, with 14 bases in the middle. The CDR3 consists of 13 residues. CDR1 is SGHTA and CDR2 is FQGNSA in the germline V gene.

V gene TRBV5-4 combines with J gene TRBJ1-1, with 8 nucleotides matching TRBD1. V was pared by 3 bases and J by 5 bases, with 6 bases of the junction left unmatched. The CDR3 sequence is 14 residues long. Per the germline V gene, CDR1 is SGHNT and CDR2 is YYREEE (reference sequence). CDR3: CASSSGQGRTEAFF. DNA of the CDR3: TGTGCCAGCAGCTCCGGACAGGGTCGAACTGAAGCTTTCTTT.

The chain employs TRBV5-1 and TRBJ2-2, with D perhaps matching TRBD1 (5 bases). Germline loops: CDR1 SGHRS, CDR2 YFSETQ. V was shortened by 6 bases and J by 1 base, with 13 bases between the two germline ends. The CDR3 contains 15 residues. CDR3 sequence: CASTASGLNTGELFF. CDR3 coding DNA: TGCGCCAGCACCGCCTCAGGGCTGAACACCGGGGAGCTGTTTTTT.

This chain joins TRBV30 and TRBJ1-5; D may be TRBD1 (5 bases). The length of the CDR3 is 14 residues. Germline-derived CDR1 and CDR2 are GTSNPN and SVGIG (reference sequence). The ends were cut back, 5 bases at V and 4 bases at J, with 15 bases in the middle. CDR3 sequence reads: CAWGWGSPNQPQHF. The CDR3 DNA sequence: TGTGCCTGGGGGTGGGGCAGTCCTAATCAGCCCCAGCATTTT.

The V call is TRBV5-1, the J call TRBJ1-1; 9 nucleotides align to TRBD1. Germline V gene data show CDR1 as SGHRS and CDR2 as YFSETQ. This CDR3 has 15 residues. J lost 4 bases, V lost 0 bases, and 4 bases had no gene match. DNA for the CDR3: TGCGCCAGCAGCTTGGCCACAGGGGGCCGCACTGAAGCTTTCTTT. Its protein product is CASSLATGGRTEAFF.

CDR3 DNA: TGCAGTGCTAGTCATGACTACGAGCAGTACTTC. It is translated as CSASHDYEQYF. The chain has TRBV20-1 and TRBJ2-7; D not certain. This CDR3 spans 11 amino acids. V was trimmed by 3 bases and J by 3 bases, leaving 6 bases between them. Germline-derived CDR1 and CDR2 are DFQATT and SNEGSKA (reference sequence).

The CDR3 protein is CAISESNHRGETQYF. CDR3 coding DNA: TGTGCCATCAGTGAGTCGAATCACAGGGGTGAGACCCAGTACTTC. This chain uses TRBV10-3 with TRBJ2-5; 7 positions match TRBD1. V lost 0 bases to trimming and J lost 5 bases; unmatched junction nucleotides: 6. Germline values: CDR1 ENHRY, CDR2 SYGVKD. This CDR3 has 15 amino acids.

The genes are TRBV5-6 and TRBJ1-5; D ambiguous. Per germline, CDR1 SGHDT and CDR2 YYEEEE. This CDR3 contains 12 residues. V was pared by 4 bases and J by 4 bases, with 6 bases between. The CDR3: CASSGSNQPQHF. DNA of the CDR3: TGTGCCAGCAGCGGCTCAAATCAGCCCCAGCATTTT.

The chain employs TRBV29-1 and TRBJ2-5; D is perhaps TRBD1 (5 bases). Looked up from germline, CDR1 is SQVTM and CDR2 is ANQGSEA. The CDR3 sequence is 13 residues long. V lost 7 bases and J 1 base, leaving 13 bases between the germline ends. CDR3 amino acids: CSARVTGQETQYF. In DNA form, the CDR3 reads TGCAGCGCCAGGGTTACGGGCCAAGAGACCCAGTACTTC.

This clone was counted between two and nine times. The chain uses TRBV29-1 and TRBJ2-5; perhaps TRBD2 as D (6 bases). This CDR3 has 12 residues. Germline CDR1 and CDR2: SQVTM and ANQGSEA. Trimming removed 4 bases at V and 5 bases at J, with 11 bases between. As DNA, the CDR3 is TGCAGCGTTGGGTACAGCGGGGAGACCCAGTACTTC. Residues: CSVGYSGETQYF.

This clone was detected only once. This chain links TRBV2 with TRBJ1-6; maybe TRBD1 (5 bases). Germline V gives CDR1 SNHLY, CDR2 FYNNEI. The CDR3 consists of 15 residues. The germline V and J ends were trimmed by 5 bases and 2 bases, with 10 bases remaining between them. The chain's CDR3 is CASSLGTPYNSPLHF. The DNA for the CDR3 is TGTGCCAGCAGTCTGGGGACTCCCTATAATTCACCCCTCCACTTT.